This T cell receptor beta chain was sequenced during a study of blood T cell repertoires in COVID-19. CDR1 and CDR2 (germline): SGHVS, FNYEAQ. V was clipped by 1 base and J by 2 bases; unmatched bases: 4. CDR3 length equals 15 residues. TCRdb's copy holds only in-frame clones and misses some; the assay was immunoSEQ multiplex PCR. The sample yields more than 120,000 clones, about 87% seen once. The chain couples TRBV7-6 to TRBJ2-5; 7 bases agree with TRBD2. The sample taken for sequencing was PBMCs or T cells enriched from blood (not recorded which). This TCR was sampled from a man aged 50 to 60 in a cohort exposed to, infected with or recovered from COVID-19 (not recorded which). The CDR3 DNA follows: TGTGCCAGCAGCTTAGTTCCTAGCGGTCAAGAGACCCAGTACTTC. Its translation: CASSLVPSGQETQYF.